The subject of this entry is one TCR beta chain. Its antigen is as yet unknown. Production of TCR beta cDNA relied on 5'RACE template switching with UMIs. With the 5' RACE reads reprocessed, TCRdb shows one record per CDR3 protein and no DNA. Its listing shows some 150,000 distinct CDR3 sequences. CDR3 length: 11 residues. From germline, CDR1 is MNHEY and CDR2 SMNVEV (reference sequence). The data were taken from a study of T cells expressing NK-cell markers. Study-wide background: Beta-chain profiling covered CD3+CD56+NKG2C+, CD3+CD56+NKG2C- and CD3+CD56-NKG2C+ sorted subsets.

Broader study findings: The CD3+CD56-NKG2C+ fraction of several donors was also led by these clonotypes. NKG2C+ dominant clonotype frequencies in five to seven donors were roughly 1.0-7.5% of CD8+ T cells.

The gene calls are TRBV27 and TRBJ2-7. The specimen was blood T cells: a sorted CD56 or NKG2C T cell subset, CD4+ or CD8+ T cells, or bulk PBMC T cells (not recorded which). This TCR was sampled from a man between 18 and 35 years old in good health. This CDR3 reads CASERGREQYF.